These 27 T cell receptor beta chains were sequenced from one sample in a study of technical replicates of blood from several donors. TCRdb's table, derived via immunoSEQ multiplex PCR, lists solely in-frame clones and lacks some. The sample has tens of thousands of clones; just over 90% are singletons. The sample taken for sequencing was T cells isolated from PBMCs. Receptors originate from a human donor in good health.

This chain links TRBV25-1 with TRBJ1-5, with 10 bases that match TRBD1. With V trimmed by 7 bases and J by 2 bases, 8 bases remained unmatched. The CDR3 loop spans 16 amino acids. From germline, CDR1 is MGHDK and CDR2 SYGVNS. The CDR3 is CASTSPGQGCNQPQHF. The CDR3 DNA sequence: TGTGCCAGCACGTCCCCGGGACAGGGGTGCAATCAGCCCCAGCATTTT.

This rearrangement joins TRBV5-1 to TRBJ2-3; D unresolved. V was shortened by 0 bases and J by 6 bases, with 11 bases between the two germline ends. Germline lookup yields CDR1 SGHRS and CDR2 YFSETQ. The CDR3 runs 14 residues. CDR3 bases: TGCGCCAGCAGCTTGGTGTCCGATCAGGATACGCAGTATTTT. Translated: CASSLVSDQDTQYF.

This clone occurred once. This sequence joins TRBV5-1 and TRBJ2-2, with TRBD1 matching 7 bases. Germline loops: CDR1 SGHRS, CDR2 YFSETQ. This CDR3 is built from 14 residues. The V gene end was trimmed by 1 base and the J gene end by 5 bases; junction bases not matched to a gene: 2. The DNA for the CDR3 is TGCGCCAGCAGCTTGTACAGGGGTACCGGGGAGCTGTTTTTT. This translates into CASSLYRGTGELFF. The full variable domain, with the rest looked up from reference TRBV5-1 and TRBJ2-2, is KAGVTQTPRYLIKTRGQQVTLSCSPISGHRSVSWYQQTPGQGLQFLFEYFSETQRNKGNFPGRFSGRQFSNSRSEMNVSTLELGDSALYLCASSLYRGTGELFFGEGSRLTVL.

J is TRBJ1-2 and V is TRBV9; D gene unclear. V lost 0 bases and J lost 8, with 17 bases in between. This CDR3 contains 15 residues. Germline CDR1 and CDR2: SGDLS and YYNGEE. The CDR3 loop reads CASSVGFRPPGGYTF. The CDR3 nucleotides are TGTGCCAGCAGCGTAGGGTTCCGGCCTCCGGGGGGCTACACCTTC.

This CDR3 reads CASRGEESWNTEAFF. CDR3 coding DNA: TGTGCCAGCAGAGGAGAGGAGTCGTGGAACACTGAAGCTTTCTTT. V is TRBV7-9 and J is TRBJ1-1; no clear D. The V gene's germline CDR1 is SEHNR and CDR2 FQNEAQ (reference sequence). Trimming stripped 6 bases from V and 1 base from J, with 15 bases between. The CDR3 has 15 residues.

The rearrangement joins TRBV2 to TRBJ2-7; D may be TRBD2 (6 bases). Trimming stripped 2 bases from V and 3 bases from J, with 29 bases between. Germline loops: CDR1 SNHLY, CDR2 FYNNEI. This CDR3 has 20 residues. The CDR3 nucleotides read TGTGCCAGCAGTGAAAGATTGGGTTTTTTCGCGGGGCAAGGGCACTACGAGCAGTACTTC. Amino acid sequence: CASSERLGFFAGQGHYEQYF.

The V and J genes are TRBV6-5 and TRBJ2-3; 7 bases fit TRBD2. This CDR3 contains 16 residues. CDR1 and CDR2 from the germline V gene are MNHEY and SVGAGI. V was pared by 2 bases and J by 3 bases, with 8 bases of the junction left unmatched. The CDR3 spells CASSYMAGEGTDTQYF. In DNA, the CDR3 is TGTGCCAGCAGTTACATGGCGGGAGAGGGTACAGATACGCAGTATTTT.

The chain uses TRBV28 and TRBJ2-7, with 7 bases matching TRBD2. This CDR3 is built from 13 residues. J lost 2 bases, V lost 5 bases, and 3 bases had no gene match. Germline CDR1 and CDR2: MDHEN and SYDVKM. This chain's CDR3 is CASSMTSPYEQYF. Written as DNA, the CDR3 is TGTGCCAGCAGTATGACTAGCCCCTACGAGCAGTACTTC.

J is TRBJ2-2 and V is TRBV9; 12 bases match TRBD2. Germline lookup yields CDR1 SGDLS and CDR2 YYNGEE. The junction had 4 bases not matched to a gene; V was cut back by 3 bases and J by 4 bases. The CDR3 length is 16 residues. In DNA form, the CDR3 reads TGTGCCAGCAGCGAATGGACTAGCGGGGCCACCGGGGAGCTGTTTTTT. It is translated as CASSEWTSGATGELFF. The entire variable domain, with the rest obtained from reference TRBV9 and TRBJ2-2, is as follows: DSGVTQTPKHLITATGQRVTLRCSPRSGDLSVYWYQQSLDQGLQFLIQYYNGEERAKGNILERFSAQQFPDLHSELNLSSLELGDSALYFCASSEWTSGATGELFFGEGSRLTVL.

V is TRBV5-1 and J is TRBJ2-1, with 11 bases matching TRBD2. The V segment lost 1 base and the J segment 10 bases; nucleotides outside the gene matches: 7. The germline gives CDR1 SGHRS, CDR2 YFSETQ. There are 15 residues in the CDR3. The CDR3 sequence: CASSLNSGRAQEQFF. Written as DNA, the CDR3 is TGCGCCAGCAGCTTGAATAGCGGGAGGGCCCAGGAGCAGTTCTTC.

V and J are TRBV6-1 and TRBJ2-7; 9 bases match TRBD2. The ends lost 3 bases at V and 3 bases at J; junction bases unmatched: 6. This CDR3 is built from 15 residues. Germline V gene lookup returns CDR1 MNHNS and CDR2 SASEGT. CDR3 protein: CASSDEREALYEQYF. The CDR3 nucleotides read TGTGCCAGCAGTGATGAGCGGGAGGCCCTCTACGAGCAGTACTTC.

This clone occurred once. J is TRBJ2-2 and V is TRBV9, with D hard to call. Per germline, CDR1 SGDLS and CDR2 YYNGEE. V lost 1 base, J lost 1 base, and 14 bases lay in between. This CDR3 contains 17 residues. The CDR3 reads CASSVSRGSLNTGELFF. In DNA, the CDR3 is TGTGCCAGCAGCGTATCTCGAGGCAGCTTGAACACCGGGGAGCTGTTTTTT.

This clone appeared a single time. DNA for the CDR3: TGCGCCAGCAGCCAGGGACAGGCGGCTGGCTACACCTTC. This encodes CASSQGQAAGYTF. The V gene is TRBV5-1, the J gene TRBJ1-2, with 8 bases matching TRBD1. This CDR3 is 13 amino acids long. Germline lookup yields CDR1 SGHRS and CDR2 YFSETQ. The V segment lost 4 bases and the J segment 7 bases; nucleotides outside the gene matches: 6. The full variable domain, its missing parts supplied by reference TRBV5-1 and TRBJ1-2, is KAGVTQTPRYLIKTRGQQVTLSCSPISGHRSVSWYQQTPGQGLQFLFEYFSETQRNKGNFPGRFSGRQFSNSRSEMNVSTLELGDSALYLCASSQGQAAGYTFGSGTRLTVV.

This sequence joins TRBV5-1 and TRBJ2-7; TRBD2 agrees at 10 bases. The CDR3 extends over 15 amino acids. Unmatched junction bases numbered 4, after V lost 4 bases and J lost 0 bases. Germline loops: CDR1 SGHRS, CDR2 YFSETQ. In DNA form, the CDR3 reads TGCGCCAGCAGCCAAGGGACTAGCGCCTCCTACGAGCAGTACTTC. It encodes CASSQGTSASYEQYF.

This chain's CDR3 is CSGTETGELFF. DNA for the CDR3: TGCAGCGGAACAGAAACCGGGGAGCTGTTTTTT. J is TRBJ2-2 and V is TRBV29-1; D unclear. Germline-derived CDR1 and CDR2 are SQVTM and ANQGSEA. The CDR3 is made up of 11 amino acids. Trimming shortened V by 7 bases and J by 5 bases, and 8 bases separated the two germline ends.

This chain uses TRBV2 with TRBJ1-1; TRBD1 might be the D (5 bases). The CDR3 loop spans 13 amino acids. Germline CDR1 SNHLY, CDR2 FYNNEI. The V end lost 7 bases, the J end lost 5 bases, and 14 bases lay between the germline ends. CDR3 sequence (DNA): TGTGCCAGCATAATCGGCAGGGTTACTGAAGCTTTCTTT. It codes for CASIIGRVTEAFF.

The chain employs TRBV5-1 and TRBJ2-6, with D tentatively TRBD1 (5 bases). With 2 bases removed from V and 0 bases from J, the gap between germline ends came to 12 bases. Germline assignment: CDR1 SGHRS and CDR2 YFSETQ. This CDR3 is 17 amino acids long. For the CDR3, the DNA is TGCGCCAGCAGCTTAAGGACATTGAGCTCTGGGGCCAACGTCCTGACTTTC. Its protein product is CASSLRTLSSGANVLTF.

This chain links TRBV5-1 with TRBJ2-1, with TRBD2 matching 8 bases. This CDR3 comprises 15 residues. Per germline, CDR1 SGHRS and CDR2 YFSETQ. V lost 4 bases, J lost 7 bases, and 10 bases stayed unmatched. CDR3 DNA: TGCGCCAGCAGCAGCCTTCGTCCGGGGGGGAATGAGCAGTTCTTC. This encodes CASSSLRPGGNEQFF.

The chain recombines TRBV27 with TRBJ1-2, with D tentatively TRBD1 (5 bases). The germline V gene has CDR1 MNHEY and CDR2 SMNVEV (reference sequence). The CDR3 covers 13 residues. Trimming cost V 7 bases and J 9 bases, with 18 bases left between them. In DNA, the CDR3 is TGTGCCAGCACCCCCCTTGGGGGGGGAAGCTACACCTTC. This gives the protein CASTPLGGGSYTF.

V is TRBV5-1 and J is TRBJ2-3; the match to TRBD2 covers 14 bases. The CDR3 covers 15 residues. Germline CDR1 is SGHRS and CDR2 is YFSETQ. V was clipped by 4 bases and J by 5 bases; unmatched bases: 3. CDR3 protein: CASSGGLAGVDTQYF. Written as DNA, the CDR3 is TGCGCCAGCAGCGGGGGACTAGCGGGAGTAGATACGCAGTATTTT.

This chain connects TRBV5-1 to TRBJ2-5, with a possible D match to TRBD1 (7 bases). The germline gives CDR1 SGHRS, CDR2 YFSETQ. There are 14 residues in the CDR3. V lost 2 bases and J 4 bases, leaving 12 bases between the germline ends. Written as DNA, the CDR3 is TGCGCCAGCAGCTTACAGGGGAGGAGAGAGACCCAGTACTTC. Its protein product is CASSLQGRRETQYF.

V usage is TRBV28 and J usage is TRBJ2-7, with D possibly TRBD1 on 5 matching bases. The germline V gene has CDR1 MDHEN and CDR2 SYDVKM. The CDR3 has 12 amino acids. Between the trimmed V and J ends, which lost 2 bases and 3 bases, there was a span of 5 bases. This CDR3 reads CASSLDSYEQYF. DNA of the CDR3: TGTGCCAGCAGTTTAGACAGCTACGAGCAGTACTTC.

The V and J genes are TRBV5-1 and TRBJ2-5, with 9 bases matching TRBD2. V dropped 5 bases and J dropped 5; count of bases not matched to a gene: 13. Germline-derived CDR1 and CDR2 are SGHRS and YFSETQ. The length of the CDR3 is 16 residues. The CDR3: CASRNSAGGPGETQYF. The CDR3 coding sequence is TGCGCCAGCAGGAATTCGGCGGGAGGGCCAGGGGAGACCCAGTACTTC.

The gene calls are TRBV5-1 and TRBJ2-7; the match to TRBD2 covers 11 bases. With V trimmed by 4 bases and J by 12 bases, 24 bases remained unmatched. CDR1 and CDR2 (germline): SGHRS, YFSETQ. The CDR3 length is 18 residues. Written as DNA, the CDR3 is TGCGCCAGCAGCCCGCGGCGGGGGGGTCGGCTAGCGGGAGGAGACCTGTACTTC. This gives the protein CASSPRRGGRLAGGDLYF. Using reference TRBV5-1 and TRBJ2-7 for the parts outside the CDR3, the full variable domain is KAGVTQTPRYLIKTRGQQVTLSCSPISGHRSVSWYQQTPGQGLQFLFEYFSETQRNKGNFPGRFSGRQFSNSRSEMNVSTLELGDSALYLCASSPRRGGRLAGGDLYFGPGTRLTVT.

This rearrangement joins TRBV5-4 to TRBJ2-7; maybe TRBD1 (5 bases). The CDR3 contains 14 residues. CDR1 is SGHNT and CDR2 is YYREEE in the germline V gene (reference sequence). V dropped 4 bases and J dropped 4 bases, with 15 bases sitting between them. CDR3 residues: CASSAGWGSYEQYF. The CDR3 DNA is TGTGCCAGCAGCGCAGGGTGGGGTAGTTACGAGCAGTACTTC. The whole variable domain, remainder taken from reference TRBV5-4 and TRBJ2-7, is ETGVTQSPTHLIKTRGQQVTLRCSSQSGHNTVSWYQQALGQGPQFIFQYYREEENGRGNFPPRFSGLQFPNYSSELNVNALELDDSALYLCASSAGWGSYEQYFGPGTRLTVT.

This rearrangement joins TRBV5-1 to TRBJ2-7, with 8 bases aligning to TRBD2. The CDR3 is 18 residues long. Trimming removed 0 bases from V and 5 bases from J; junction bases left unmatched: 16. Germline-derived CDR1 and CDR2 are SGHRS and YFSETQ. CDR3 in amino acids: CASSLGPTRGGAFNEQYF. The CDR3 region has the DNA TGCGCCAGCAGCTTGGGTCCGACTCGGGGGGGCGCGTTCAACGAGCAGTACTTC.

This clone has a handful of counts. The chain combines TRBV4-1 with TRBJ1-5; no clear D gene. V shed 0 bases and J shed 6 bases, with 3 bases lying between them. This CDR3 contains 12 residues. Germline CDR1 MGHRA, CDR2 YSYEKL. The CDR3 loop is CASSQDGQPQHF. The CDR3 DNA reads TGCGCCAGCAGCCAAGACGGTCAGCCCCAGCATTTT.